The clone carrying this T cell receptor (beta chain) was recorded a few times. The antigen is unknown. V gave up 2 bases and J gave up 3 bases, with 11 bases separating them. The CDR3 sequence is 14 residues long. It was with 60 Vbeta and 13 Jbeta primers that the PCR ran. Sequenced by immunoSEQ multiplex PCR; TCRdb stores in-frame clones only, minus some. The sample includes around 99,000 clones, under 80% of them seen just once. These data come from a study of cytomegalovirus exposure and HLA in healthy donors. The study's findings and limits: When a later analysis compared HLA-associated TCR beta chains with equally common others, the HLA-associated chains turned out to be more clonally expanded and to have lower generation probabilities. TCR beta chains numbering about 160 were designated cytomegalovirus-associated.

The clonotype comes from a young woman in good health and CMV-seronegative. The sequencing sample was made of PBMCs. The V gene is TRBV23-1, the J gene TRBJ2-7; D is unclear. TRBV23-1 is an ORF, with its function uncertain. CDR3 nucleotides: TGCGCCAGCAGTCAAACCCGACTCCACTACGAGCAGTACTTC. It is translated as CASSQTRLHYEQYF.